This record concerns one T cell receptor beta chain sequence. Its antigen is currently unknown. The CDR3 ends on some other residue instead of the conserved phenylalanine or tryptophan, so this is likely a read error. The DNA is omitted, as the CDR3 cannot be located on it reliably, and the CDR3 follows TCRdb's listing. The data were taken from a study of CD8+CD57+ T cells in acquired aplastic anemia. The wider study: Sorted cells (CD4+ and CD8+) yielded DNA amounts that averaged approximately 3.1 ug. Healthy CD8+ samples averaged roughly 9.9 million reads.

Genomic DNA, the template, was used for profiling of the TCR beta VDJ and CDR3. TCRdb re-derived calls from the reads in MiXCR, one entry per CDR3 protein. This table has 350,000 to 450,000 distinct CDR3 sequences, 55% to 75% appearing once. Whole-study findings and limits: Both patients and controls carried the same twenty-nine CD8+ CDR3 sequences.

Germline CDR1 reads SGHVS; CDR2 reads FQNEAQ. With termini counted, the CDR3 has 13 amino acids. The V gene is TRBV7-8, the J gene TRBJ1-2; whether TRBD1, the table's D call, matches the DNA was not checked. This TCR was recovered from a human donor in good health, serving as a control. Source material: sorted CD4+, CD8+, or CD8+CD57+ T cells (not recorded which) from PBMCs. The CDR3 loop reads CASSLLEGRIMAT.